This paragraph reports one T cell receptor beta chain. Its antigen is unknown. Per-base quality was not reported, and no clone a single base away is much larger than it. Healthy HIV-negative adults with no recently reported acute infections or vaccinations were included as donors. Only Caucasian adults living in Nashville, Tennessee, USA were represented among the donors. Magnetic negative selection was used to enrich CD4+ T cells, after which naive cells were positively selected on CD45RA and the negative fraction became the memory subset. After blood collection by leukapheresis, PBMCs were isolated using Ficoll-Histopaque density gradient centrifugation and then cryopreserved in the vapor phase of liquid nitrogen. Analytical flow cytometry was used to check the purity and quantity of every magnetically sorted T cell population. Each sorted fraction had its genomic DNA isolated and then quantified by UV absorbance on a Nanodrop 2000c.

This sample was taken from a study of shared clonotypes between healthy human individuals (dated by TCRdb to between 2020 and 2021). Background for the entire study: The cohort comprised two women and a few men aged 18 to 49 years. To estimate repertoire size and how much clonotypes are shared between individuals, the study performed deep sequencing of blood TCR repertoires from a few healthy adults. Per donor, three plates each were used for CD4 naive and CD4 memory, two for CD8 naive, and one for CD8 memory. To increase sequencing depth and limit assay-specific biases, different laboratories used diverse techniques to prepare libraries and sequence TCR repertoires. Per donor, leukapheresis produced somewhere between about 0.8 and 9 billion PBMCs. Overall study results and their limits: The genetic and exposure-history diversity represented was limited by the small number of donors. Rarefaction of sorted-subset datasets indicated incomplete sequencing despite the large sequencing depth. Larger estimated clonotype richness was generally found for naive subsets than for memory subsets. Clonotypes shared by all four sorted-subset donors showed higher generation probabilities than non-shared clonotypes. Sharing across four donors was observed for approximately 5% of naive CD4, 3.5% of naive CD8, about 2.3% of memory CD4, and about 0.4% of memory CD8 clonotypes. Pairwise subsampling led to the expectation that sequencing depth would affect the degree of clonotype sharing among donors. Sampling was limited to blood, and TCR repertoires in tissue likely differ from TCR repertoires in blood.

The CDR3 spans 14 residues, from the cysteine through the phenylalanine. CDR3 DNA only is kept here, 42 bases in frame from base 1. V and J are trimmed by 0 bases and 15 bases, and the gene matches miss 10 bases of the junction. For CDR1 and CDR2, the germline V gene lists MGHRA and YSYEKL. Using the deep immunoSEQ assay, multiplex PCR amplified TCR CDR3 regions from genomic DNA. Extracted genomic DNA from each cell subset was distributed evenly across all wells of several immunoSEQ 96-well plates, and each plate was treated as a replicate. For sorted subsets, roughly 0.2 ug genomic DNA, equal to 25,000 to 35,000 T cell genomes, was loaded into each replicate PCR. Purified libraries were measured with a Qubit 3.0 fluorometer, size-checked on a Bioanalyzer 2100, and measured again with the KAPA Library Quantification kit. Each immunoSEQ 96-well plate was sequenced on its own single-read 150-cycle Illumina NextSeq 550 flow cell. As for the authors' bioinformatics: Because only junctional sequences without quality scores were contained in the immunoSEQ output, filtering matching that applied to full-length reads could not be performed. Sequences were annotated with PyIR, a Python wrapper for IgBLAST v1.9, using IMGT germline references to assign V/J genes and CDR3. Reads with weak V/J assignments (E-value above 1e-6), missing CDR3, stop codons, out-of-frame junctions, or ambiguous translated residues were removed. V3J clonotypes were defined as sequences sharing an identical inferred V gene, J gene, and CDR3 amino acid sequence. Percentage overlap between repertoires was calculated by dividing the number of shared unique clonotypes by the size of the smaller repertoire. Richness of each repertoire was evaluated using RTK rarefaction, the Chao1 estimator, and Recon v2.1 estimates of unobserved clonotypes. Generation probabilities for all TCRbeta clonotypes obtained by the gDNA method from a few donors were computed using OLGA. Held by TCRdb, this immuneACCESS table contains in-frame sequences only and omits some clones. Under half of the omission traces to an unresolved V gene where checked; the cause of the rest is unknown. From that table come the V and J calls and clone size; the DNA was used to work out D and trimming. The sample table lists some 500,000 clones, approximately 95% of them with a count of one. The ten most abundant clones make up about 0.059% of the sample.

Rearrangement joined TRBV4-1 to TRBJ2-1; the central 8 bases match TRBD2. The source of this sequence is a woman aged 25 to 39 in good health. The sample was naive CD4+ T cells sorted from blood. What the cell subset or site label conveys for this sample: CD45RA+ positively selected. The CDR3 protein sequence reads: CASSQDPFSGIRFF. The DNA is TGCGCCAGCAGCCAAGATCCCTTTAGCGGGATCCGGTTCTTC.